This T cell receptor beta chain came from a study of OX40 agonist ivuxolimab in advanced cancers. As for the study in general: The dose-escalation cohort had hepatocellular carcinoma, melanoma, renal cell or head and neck cancer.

The germline V gene encodes CDR1 SEHNR and CDR2 FQNEAQ (reference sequence). The CDR3 length is 14 residues. The V end lost 5 bases, the J end lost 5 bases, and 15 bases lay between the germline ends. The repertoire was sequenced with immunoSEQ multiplex PCR; TCRdb's copy has only in-frame clones and lacks some. The table has roughly 35,000 clones, 79% seen once. At cycle 4 day 1, cycle 7 day 1, and baseline, blood was sampled. Points from the study as a whole: Individuals who were partial responders at 0.1-3.0 mg/kg had clonal expansion that ranked among the lowest. CD4+ T cells averaged fewer expanded clones than CD8+ T cells.

As regards this clone: Antigen unknown.

This specimen consisted of CD4+ or CD8+ T cells sorted from blood, obtained in a trial of the OX40 agonist ivuxolimab. The receptor comes from an adult with an advanced solid tumor such as melanoma, head and neck, liver or kidney cancer. The rearrangement joins TRBV7-9 to TRBJ2-5; a possible D gene is TRBD2 (5 bases). CDR3 sequence (DNA): TGTGCCAGCAGCGTCCCGGGATCTTTGGAGACCCAGTACTTC. This gives the protein CASSVPGSLETQYF.